This T cell receptor (beta chain) was recovered during a study of T cell responses to AZD1222 COVID-19 vaccine. General study points: Rises in breadth and depth of Spike-specific TCRs came after two AZD1222 doses. Spike-wide vaccine-associated CD4 TCRs dominated at 160-218 and 743-854. Baseline serology detected seropositivity in only a handful of AZD1222 recipients. Clonal diversity was possibly underestimated; the donors were predominantly white British and more often female.

TCRdb's copy holds only in-frame clones and misses some; the assay was immunoSEQ multiplex PCR. The repertoire includes roughly 150,000 clones, just over 90% of them detected once, and roughly 5% sits in the top ten. About this clone itself: Its specificity is unknown.

Trimming removed 5 bases at V and 3 bases at J, with 7 bases between. The length of the CDR3 is 12 residues. Germline loops: CDR1 SEHNR, CDR2 FQNEAQ (reference sequence). The V call is TRBV7-9, the J call TRBJ1-1; D gene ambiguous. The starting material was peripheral blood, obtained on day 0 of AZD1222 vaccination. The receptor was isolated from an adult in good health. The CDR3 sequence: CASSPVDTEAFF. In DNA, the CDR3 is TGTGCCAGCAGCCCAGTTGACACTGAAGCTTTCTTT. The full variable domain, completed using reference TRBV7-9 and TRBJ1-1, is DTGVSQNPRHKITKRGQNVTFRCDPISEHNRLYWYRQTLGQGPEFLTYFQNEAQLEKSRLLSDRFSAERPKGSFSTLEIQRTEQGDSAMYLCASSPVDTEAFFGQGTRLTVV.